Listed below are T cell receptor beta chains from one sample, sequenced in a study of blood T cell repertoires in COVID-19. The table came from immunoSEQ multiplex PCR; TCRdb's copy has only in-frame clones and leaves some out. This sample carries about 330,000 clones, over 80% of them seen once, and the ten largest clones take more than 5%. The sequenced material came from PBMCs or T cells enriched from blood (not recorded which). The receptors stem from a man aged 30-40 years who had recovered from COVID-19. The CDR3 runs from the conserved cysteine through the conserved F or W. The order of the fields is clone size, D gene, CDR3 length, J gene, V gene, CDR3 protein, CDR3 DNA. D genes are given only for firm matches. Some rows have no size entry. The others give once, few or many, or a class for an expanded clone.

>NA|NA|17|TRBJ2-5|TRBV21-1
CASSPSRARRVAETQYF
TGTGCCAGCAGCCCCTCGCGGGCCAGGCGAGTAGCGGAGACCCAGTACTTC
>NA|NA|14|TRBJ1-1|TRBV28
CASRFGQLNTEAFF
TGTGCCAGCAGATTCGGACAGCTGAACACTGAAGCTTTCTTT
>NA|TRBD1|14|TRBJ2-7|TRBV28
CASSPSRGSHEQYF
TGTGCCAGCAGTCCTAGCAGGGGGAGCCACGAGCAGTACTTC
>NA|NA|15|TRBJ2-5|TRBV6-6
CASSYGRGYQETQYF
TGTGCCAGCAGTTACGGCCGAGGTTACCAAGAGACCCAGTACTTC
>NA|NA|13|TRBJ1-4|TRBV30
CAWGTGHNEKLFF
TGTGCCTGGGGAACAGGGCATAATGAAAAACTGTTTTTT
>NA|TRBD1|19|TRBJ1-2|TRBV4-2
CASSHRLGVDRGDNYGYTF
TGTGCCAGCAGCCACAGATTGGGGGTTGACAGGGGAGACAACTATGGCTACACCTTC
>NA|NA|12|TRBJ1-1|TRBV30
CAWSATVGAAFF
TGTGCCTGGAGTGCAACCGTGGGGGCGGCTTTCTTT
>NA|NA|17|TRBJ1-6|TRBV30
CAWKRETGSSYNSPLHF
TGTGCCTGGAAAAGGGAGACGGGTAGCTCCTATAATTCACCCCTCCACTTT
>NA|NA|13|TRBJ2-1|TRBV13
CASSLFSGDEQFF
TGTGCCAGCAGCTTATTTTCGGGGGATGAACAGTTCTTC
>NA|NA|15|TRBJ2-3|TRBV6-2/TRBV6-3
CASSYPGTPKDTQYF
TGTGCCAGCAGTTATCCGGGGACACCAAAAGATACGCAGTATTTT
>NA|TRBD1|13|TRBJ1-1|TRBV6-6
CASGGTGGTEAFF
TGTGCCAGCGGCGGGACAGGGGGGACTGAAGCTTTCTTT
>NA|NA|11|TRBJ2-7|TRBV28
CASSFRRQRYF
TGTGCCAGCAGTTTTCGGAGGCAACGGTACTTC
>NA|TRBD2|15|TRBJ2-3|TRBV2
CASSTGLAVADTQYF
TGTGCCAGCAGTACGGGACTAGCAGTAGCAGATACGCAGTATTTT
>few|TRBD2|18|TRBJ2-2|TRBV5-1
CASSFYSGGGSLTGELFF
TGCGCCAGCAGCTTTTATTCCGGGGGGGGCAGCCTCACCGGGGAGCTGTTTTTT
>once|NA|14|TRBJ1-1|TRBV28
CASRHSGIGAEAFF
TGTGCCAGCAGACATTCAGGGATAGGAGCTGAAGCTTTCTTT
>NA|NA|14|TRBJ1-1|TRBV3-1/TRBV3-2
CASSQAVRVSEAFF
TGTGCCAGCAGCCAAGCTGTCAGGGTATCTGAAGCTTTCTTT
>NA|NA|17|TRBJ2-7|TRBV4-1
CASRRDTTTQSSYEQYF
TGCGCCAGCAGACGGGACACCACCACTCAGAGCTCCTACGAGCAGTACTTC
>NA|NA|15|TRBJ2-1|TRBV5-1
CASSLVASSYNEQFF
TGCGCCAGCAGCTTGGTGGCCAGCTCCTACAATGAGCAGTTCTTC
>medium-sized|TRBD1|15|TRBJ1-1|TRBV30
CAWSTPGTANTEAFF
TGTGCCTGGAGTACCCCCGGGACAGCAAACACTGAAGCTTTCTTT